These 2 T cell receptor beta chains share one sample of origin, sequenced in a study of T cells in Graves' hyperthyroidism and ophthalmopathy. Amplification yielded TCR beta CDR3 regions, with RNA transcripts as the source. In the first-round RT-PCR of the TCR CDR3, the HTBI primer set was used. Using its own MiXCR run on the multiplex PCR reads, TCRdb lists one record per CDR3 protein. The table lists around 340,000 distinct CDR3 sequences, over 15% of them singletons. Sequencing was done on a sample of blood. The receptor set was obtained from a woman between 45 and 65 years old with Graves' hyperthyroidism.

This rearrangement joins TRBV15 to TRBJ2-3; 10 bases align to TRBD1. With V trimmed by 0 bases and J by 0 bases, 9 bases remained unmatched. Germline loops: CDR1 LNHNV, CDR2 YYDKDF (reference sequence). The CDR3 covers 19 residues. The DNA for the CDR3 is TGTGCCACCAGCAGAGATATCGGACAGGGGGACCTCAGCACAGATACGCAGTATTTT. Translated: CATSRDIGQGDLSTDTQYF.

The chain recombines TRBV7-2 with TRBJ1-5, with unresolved D. Trimming removed 5 bases at V and 1 base at J, with 12 bases between. Germline lookup yields CDR1 SGHTA and CDR2 FQGNSA. The CDR3 sequence is 15 residues long. CDR3 bases: TGTGCCAGCAGCATGGGCCGTGCGAGCAATCAGCCCCAGCATTTT. This codes for CASSMGRASNQPQHF.